This entry concerns a single TCR beta chain. The data were obtained in a study of cytomegalovirus exposure and HLA in healthy donors. Background on the study: The roughly 130 validation repertoires used the same platform as the 500 to 700 first-cohort repertoires, a later analysis reported.

Sequencing used immunoSEQ multiplex PCR; TCRdb keeps in-frame clones, though not all of them. The sample records about 330,000 clones, roughly 85% being singletons. The CDR3 contains 14 residues. V shed 0 bases and J shed 7 bases, with 12 bases lying between them. CDR1 is LGHNA and CDR2 is YSLEER in the germline V gene. The TCR comes from a woman between 18 and 30 years old in good health and CMV-seronegative. The material sequenced was PBMCs. The rearrangement uses TRBV4-3 and TRBJ1-1; possibly TRBD1 for D (6 bases). The CDR3 protein is CASSQEGGGSEAFF. The CDR3 coding sequence is TGCGCCAGCAGCCAAGAAGGGGGGGGCAGTGAAGCTTTCTTT.